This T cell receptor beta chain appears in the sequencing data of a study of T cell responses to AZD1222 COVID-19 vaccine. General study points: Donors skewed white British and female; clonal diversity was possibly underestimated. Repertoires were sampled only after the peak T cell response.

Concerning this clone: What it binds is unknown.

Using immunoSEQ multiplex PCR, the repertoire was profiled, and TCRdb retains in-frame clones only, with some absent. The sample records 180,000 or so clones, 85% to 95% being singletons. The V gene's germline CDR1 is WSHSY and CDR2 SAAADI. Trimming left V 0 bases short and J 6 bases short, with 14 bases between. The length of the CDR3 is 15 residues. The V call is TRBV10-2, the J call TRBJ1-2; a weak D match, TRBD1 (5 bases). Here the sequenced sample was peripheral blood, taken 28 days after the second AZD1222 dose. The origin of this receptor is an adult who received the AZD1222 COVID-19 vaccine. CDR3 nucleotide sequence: TGCGCCAGCAGTGAGTCGAGTAGGGGAACGGATGGCTACACCTTC. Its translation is CASSESSRGTDGYTF.